The 15 T cell receptor beta chains given below trace back to one sample, sequenced in a study of T cell changes during pregnancy in multiple sclerosis (dated by TCRdb to about 2019). The protocol used for the library was the immunoSEQ multiplex PCR assay. The table comes from immuneACCESS by way of TCRdb, which keeps in-frame sequences with V and J called. Part of the clones is missing from these tables; in studies checked, under half for an unresolved V gene and the rest for unknown reasons. A total of around 100,000 clones appear in this sample, about nine tenths of them only once. The ten largest clones represent 0.76% of the sample. Material: peripheral blood, obtained in the second trimester of pregnancy. The receptors stem from a female donor in good health, enrolled as a control in a pregnancy study.

DNA of the CDR3: TGTGCCAGCAGCGTATCGGCGCGGGGGGGCCAAGAGACCCAGTACTTC. This codes for CASSVSARGGQETQYF. This chain links TRBV9 with TRBJ2-5; 9 bases map to TRBD2. This CDR3 is built from 16 residues. Germline assignment: CDR1 SGDLS and CDR2 YYNGEE. Losses at the gene ends were 1 base for V and 1 base for J; bases not matched to a gene: 5.

This chain links TRBV19 with TRBJ2-1; TRBD1 might be the D (8 bases). The germline CDR1 and CDR2 sequences are LNHDA and SQIVND (reference sequence). The V gene lost 3 bases and the J gene lost 7 bases, with 22 bases spanning the gap. CDR3 length equals 17 residues. The CDR3 DNA reads as TGTGCCAGTAGTATTGGGTATACAGGGGGGGGTTGGAATGAGCAGTTCTTC. Protein product: CASSIGYTGGGWNEQFF.

The chain links TRBV6-4 to TRBJ1-1; 8 bases map to TRBD1. Losses at the gene ends were 4 bases for V and 2 bases for J; bases not matched to a gene: 3. Germline V CDR1 and CDR2: MRHNA, SNTAGT. This CDR3 is built from 14 residues. The CDR3 protein is CASSAGQGNTEAFF. The CDR3 bases are TGTGCCAGCAGTGCAGGACAGGGTAACACTGAAGCTTTCTTT.

This chain connects TRBV4-3 to TRBJ2-1; 9 bases are a match to TRBD1. Per germline, CDR1 LGHNA and CDR2 YSLEER. This CDR3 has 16 residues. J gave up 10 bases and V 1 base, and 11 bases lay outside the gene matches. CDR3 sequence reads: CASSQGLGDRVWEQFF. The CDR3 bases are TGCGCCAGCAGCCAAGGCCTTGGGGACAGGGTCTGGGAGCAGTTCTTC.

The J gene is TRBJ1-4, the V gene TRBV18, with D unresolved. The V end was cut by 6 bases, the J end by 8 bases, with 19 bases between. CDR1 is KGHSH, CDR2 LQKENI, per germline. The CDR3 consists of 15 residues. Here the CDR3 DNA reads TGTGCCAGCTCCCCAGTGGGCCTTGCCGGCGAAAAACTGTTTTTT. Translation: CASSPVGLAGEKLFF.

This chain uses TRBV19 with TRBJ2-5; maybe TRBD1 (6 bases). The CDR3 sequence is 15 residues long. Germline V gene lookup returns CDR1 LNHDA and CDR2 SQIVND (reference sequence). Between the trimmed V and J ends, which lost 3 bases and 5 bases, there was a span of 16 bases. CDR3 in DNA: TGTGCCAGTAGTATTGCTCAGGGGCCAGGGGAGACCCAGTACTTC. Translation gives CASSIAQGPGETQYF.

The rearrangement links TRBV27 to TRBJ1-4, with TRBD1 as a possible D gene (5 bases). The V gene's germline CDR1 is MNHEY and CDR2 SMNVEV (reference sequence). The CDR3 consists of 15 residues. Trimming took 1 base from V and 5 from J, leaving 11 bases between them. CDR3 residues: CASSLYWTSNEKLFF. DNA for the CDR3: TGTGCCAGCAGTTTATATTGGACATCGAATGAAAAACTGTTTTTT.

V usage is TRBV11-2 and J usage is TRBJ2-7, with TRBD1 as a possible D gene (6 bases). V lost 5 bases to trimming and J lost 0 bases, with 20 bases between them. This CDR3 comprises 17 residues. Germline V gene data show CDR1 as SGHAT and CDR2 as FQNNGV. This CDR3 is CASSPPHGQGSSYEQYF. The CDR3 DNA reads as TGTGCCAGCAGCCCCCCTCACGGGCAGGGGAGCTCCTACGAGCAGTACTTC.

The chain couples TRBV6-6 to TRBJ1-4, with TRBD1 as a possible D gene (5 bases). V was clipped by 2 bases and J by 7 bases, with 14 bases between them. CDR1 is MNHNY, CDR2 SVGAGI, per germline (reference sequence). CDR3 length equals 15 residues. CDR3 sequence: CASSYTSGIREKLFF. The CDR3 bases are TGTGCCAGCAGTTACACTTCAGGGATTCGTGAAAAACTGTTTTTT.

The V gene is TRBV6-5, the J gene TRBJ2-7; a weak D match, TRBD1 (5 bases). The CDR3 has 11 amino acids. Germline-derived CDR1 and CDR2 are MNHEY and SVGAGI. Trimming took off 6 bases at V and 6 bases at J, with 9 bases between the two ends. The CDR3 DNA follows: TGTGCCAGCAGAAGGGGCGTCGAGCAGTACTTC. Translating it yields CASRRGVEQYF.

The V and J genes are TRBV19 and TRBJ1-1; maybe TRBD1 (6 bases). With 5 bases removed from V and 3 bases from J, the gap between germline ends came to 10 bases. Germline V lookup: CDR1 LNHDA, CDR2 SQIVND (reference sequence). CDR3 length equals 13 residues. In DNA, the CDR3 is TGTGCCAGTAGTCTCCAGGGGCACACTGAAGCTTTCTTT. Amino acids: CASSLQGHTEAFF.

The chain carries TRBV5-6 and TRBJ2-7; the D gene is possibly TRBD2 (6 bases). The germline V and J ends were trimmed by 7 bases and 4 bases, with 18 bases remaining between them. CDR3 length: 14 amino acids. In germline, CDR1 is SGHDT, CDR2 YYEEEE. CDR3 DNA: TGTGCCAGCCGCGGCTCAGGACGGGAGTACGAGCAGTACTTC. It specifies CASRGSGREYEQYF.

The chain couples TRBV10-3 to TRBJ2-1, with 8 positions matching TRBD2. CDR1 is ENHRY and CDR2 is SYGVKD in the germline V gene. The CDR3 length is 15 residues. V shed 2 bases and J 4 bases; nucleotides not matched to a gene: 4. DNA of the CDR3: TGTGCCATCAGTGAGGGTAGCGGGGCGTACAATGAGCAGTTCTTC. Amino acid sequence: CAISEGSGAYNEQFF.

The V call is TRBV25-1, the J call TRBJ2-1; TRBD1 is a possible D gene (7 bases). Germline V gives CDR1 MGHDK, CDR2 SYGVNS. CDR3 length: 15 amino acids. V dropped 0 bases and J dropped 7 bases, with 13 bases sitting between them. CDR3 DNA sequence: TGTGCCAGCAGTGAATACGTGGCAGGGGGGAATGAGCAGTTCTTC. Its protein product is CASSEYVAGGNEQFF. Combining the CDR3 with reference TRBV25-1 and TRBJ2-1 gives the whole variable domain EADIYQTPRYLVIGTGKKITLECSQTMGHDKMYWYQQDPGMELHLIHYSYGVNSTEKGDLSSESTVSRIRTEHFPLTLESARPSHTSQYLCASSEYVAGGNEQFFGPGTRLTVL.

This chain uses TRBV5-1 with TRBJ2-5; TRBD1 might be the D (6 bases). The CDR3 length is 14 residues. Trimming pared 2 bases from V and 4 bases from J, leaving 12 bases between. The V gene's germline CDR1 is SGHRS and CDR2 YFSETQ. CDR3: CASSLQGPPETQYF. In DNA form, the CDR3 reads TGCGCCAGCAGCTTACAGGGTCCCCCAGAGACCCAGTACTTC.